The clone carrying this T cell receptor beta chain has at least ten counts. The antigen is undetermined. The CDR3 is 16 residues long. Germline CDR1 is LGHNA and CDR2 is YNFKEQ. After removal of 5 bases from V and 7 bases from J, the junction contained 12 bases not matched to a gene. Using its own MiXCR run on the 5' RACE reads, TCRdb lists one record per CDR3 protein. The data hold about 500,000 distinct CDR3 sequences, with about 5.7% observed a single time. The data were obtained in a study of CD8 T cells in ankylosing spondylitis. Whole-study findings and limits: Disease-linked clones were CD8+ and relatively rare in peripheral blood. Typical of ankylosing spondylitis blood, it appeared, was a TCR beta motif of under 10 highly homologous variants.

V and J are TRBV4-2 and TRBJ2-1, with 9 nucleotides matching TRBD1. This TCR came from a male donor with ankylosing spondylitis. Sample: blood, either unsorted or a sorted T cell fraction (not recorded which). CDR3 protein: CASSTQGGQGRNEQFF. As DNA, the CDR3 is TGTGCCAGCAGCACTCAGGGCGGACAGGGGAGGAATGAGCAGTTCTTC.